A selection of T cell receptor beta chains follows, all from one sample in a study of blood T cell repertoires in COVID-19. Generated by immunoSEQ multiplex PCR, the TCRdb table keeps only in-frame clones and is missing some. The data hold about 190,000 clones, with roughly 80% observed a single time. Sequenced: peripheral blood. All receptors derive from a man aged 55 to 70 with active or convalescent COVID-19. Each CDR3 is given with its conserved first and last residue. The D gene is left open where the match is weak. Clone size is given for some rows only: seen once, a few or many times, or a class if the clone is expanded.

TGTGCCAGCATCCGTCCCGACAGGGACTATGGCTACACCTTC,CASIRPDRDYGYTF,TRBJ1-2,TRBD1,.,TRBV28
TGTGCCAGCAGTGATCAGGGGAACAATGAGCAGTTCTTC,CASSDQGNNEQFF,TRBJ2-1,.,.,TRBV6-2/TRBV6-3
TGTGCCACCAGCAGAGATCCCAAAAACACTGAAGCTTTCTTT,CATSRDPKNTEAFF,TRBJ1-1,.,.,TRBV15
TGTGCCAGCAACATGAGACGACTCCAATCCTACAATGAGCAGTTCTTC,CASNMRRLQSYNEQFF,TRBJ2-1,.,.,TRBV5-6
TGCGCCAGCAGCTCCTACCGGGACAGGGCTTCCGAGCAGTACTTC,CASSSYRDRASEQYF,TRBJ2-7,TRBD1,.,TRBV5-1
TGTGCCACGTTCCCCCGAAAGGGACAGGGGAACCCAAGTGAGCAGTTCTTC,CATFPRKGQGNPSEQFF,TRBJ2-1,TRBD1,.,TRBV2
TGCGCCAGCAGCGGGACAGGGGGCAGGGGCTACACCTTC,CASSGTGGRGYTF,TRBJ1-2,TRBD1,.,TRBV4-3
TGTGCCAGCAGCTTGGGACTAGCGGGGGCCACAGATACGCAGTATTTT,CASSLGLAGATDTQYF,TRBJ2-3,TRBD2,.,TRBV7-9
TGTGCCGGCAGCCGCCCCCTAGACGGGAGCTCCTACAATGAGCAGTTCTTC,CAGSRPLDGSSYNEQFF,TRBJ2-1,.,.,TRBV4-2
TGTGCCAGCAGTACCGACAGGAGAAAGTCCTACAATGAGCAGTTCTTC,CASSTDRRKSYNEQFF,TRBJ2-1,.,.,TRBV6-2/TRBV6-3
TGCGCCAGCAGCCACTCGGCGAACACCGGGGAGCTGTTTTTT,CASSHSANTGELFF,TRBJ2-2,.,.,TRBV5-1
TGCGCCAGCAGCCAGACAGGGGGCGACACCATATATTTT,CASSQTGGDTIYF,TRBJ1-3,TRBD1,few,TRBV4-3
TGCAGTGCGAGTACCCTAGCTGGCGGGCCCGGGGATACGCAGTATTTT,CSASTLAGGPGDTQYF,TRBJ2-3,.,.,TRBV20-1
TGTGCCAGTACAGGGGGCTCCTACGAGCAGTACTTC,CASTGGSYEQYF,TRBJ2-7,TRBD1,.,TRBV7-9
TGTGCCAGCAGTTTAAGCGCAGGGCGGAATGGCTACACCTTC,CASSLSAGRNGYTF,TRBJ1-2,.,.,TRBV28
TGTGCCAGCAGCTTATCGCGGGAGGCCGGCTACGAGCAGTACTTC,CASSLSREAGYEQYF,TRBJ2-7,TRBD2,.,TRBV11-2
TGTGCCAGCAGGTCTAATGAGGGAGACGGAAACACCATATATTTT,CASRSNEGDGNTIYF,TRBJ1-3,.,few,TRBV6-5
TGTGCCAGCAGCCCAGGACAGGGGGTAGGGGAGACCCAGTACTTC,CASSPGQGVGETQYF,TRBJ2-5,TRBD1,.,TRBV7-2
TGTGCCAGCAGCGTAGATCACGGCCGGGTCTACGAGCAGTACTTC,CASSVDHGRVYEQYF,TRBJ2-7,.,.,TRBV9
TGTGCCACCAGTGACCCGGGACACTCCGTCGGGACCCAGTACTTC,CATSDPGHSVGTQYF,TRBJ2-5,.,.,TRBV24-1
TGTGCCAGCAGCGATAGCGGGCCGGGGGGCTCCTACGAGCAGTACTTC,CASSDSGPGGSYEQYF,TRBJ2-7,TRBD2,.,TRBV3-1/TRBV3-2
TGTGCCAGCAGAAAACAATATCGATCCGAGACCCAGTACTTC,CASRKQYRSETQYF,TRBJ2-5,.,.,TRBV7-2
TGTGCCAGCCAGCGGGAGGTCTACAATGAGCAGTTCTTC,CASQREVYNEQFF,TRBJ2-1,TRBD2,.,TRBV27
TGTGCCAGCAGCCAAGACGGGTACAGGCAGTACAATGAGCAGTTCTTC,CASSQDGYRQYNEQFF,TRBJ2-1,.,once,TRBV4-2
TGTGCCAGCAGCTTAGCGGGAGGGTCCTACGAGCAGTACTTC,CASSLAGGSYEQYF,TRBJ2-7,TRBD2,once,TRBV7-9
TGTGCCAGCGCTAGCGGGGATCTAAGTGAGCAGTTCTTC,CASASGDLSEQFF,TRBJ2-1,TRBD2,once,TRBV7-3
TGTGCCAGTAGTATAATGGACAGGCATGAGAATGAGCAGTTCTTC,CASSIMDRHENEQFF,TRBJ2-1,TRBD1,.,TRBV19
TGTGCCAGCAGCTTAGGAGGGCAGGGGGGCCGAGCCGGGGAGCTGTTTTTT,CASSLGGQGGRAGELFF,TRBJ2-2,.,.,TRBV7-6
TGTGCCTGGAGCCCCCTAAGTTTGCGGGACGGCACAGATACGCAGTATTTT,CAWSPLSLRDGTDTQYF,TRBJ2-3,.,.,TRBV30
TGTGCCAGCAGCCGTATGAGGTACGAGCAGTACTTC,CASSRMRYEQYF,TRBJ2-7,.,.,TRBV5-6
TGTGCCAGCAGCTTCGGGACAGGGATCTACGAGCAGTACTTC,CASSFGTGIYEQYF,TRBJ2-7,TRBD1,.,TRBV5-6
TGTGCCAGCAGCTTACTAGCGGGAGCCGGGGAGCTGTTTTTT,CASSLLAGAGELFF,TRBJ2-2,TRBD2,.,TRBV7-3
TGTGCCAGCAGCCAAGCGGTAACGGCTGGTCGGGGTGAGCAGTTCTTC,CASSQAVTAGRGEQFF,TRBJ2-1,.,.,TRBV3-1/TRBV3-2
TGTGCCAGCTCCGCAGATTACGAGCAGTACTTC,CASSADYEQYF,TRBJ2-7,.,.,TRBV18
TGTGCCAGCAGCTCCCGGGCGGGAGGACGCGTCCTTTACGAGCAGTACTTC,CASSSRAGGRVLYEQYF,TRBJ2-7,TRBD2,.,TRBV28
TGTGCCAGCAGTAGACGGACAGGACAAGAGACCCAGTACTTC,CASSRRTGQETQYF,TRBJ2-5,TRBD1,.,TRBV28
TGTGCCAGCTCACCACCGTCGACTAGTAAAGAGACCCAGTACTTC,CASSPPSTSKETQYF,TRBJ2-5,.,once,TRBV18
TGTGCCACCAGTAGGGGTTCGAACACCGGGGAGCTGTTTTTT,CATSRGSNTGELFF,TRBJ2-2,.,.,TRBV24-1
TGTGCCAGCTCACCAAGGCCTCCATCCGGGAGGACCTCTAGGGAGCAGTACTTC,CASSPRPPSGRTSREQYF,TRBJ2-7,TRBD2,.,TRBV18
TGTGCCACCGGGCGGGGGACCGTCACCGGGGAGCTGTTTTTT,CATGRGTVTGELFF,TRBJ2-2,TRBD2,.,TRBV24-1
TGCGCCAGCAGCTTGGCCGAGAGCACAGATACGCAGTATTTT,CASSLAESTDTQYF,TRBJ2-3,.,.,TRBV5-1
TGTGCCAGCAGTGACAGCGGGGAGACCCAGTACTTC,CASSDSGETQYF,TRBJ2-5,.,.,TRBV28
TGTGCCAGCTCACCCCCTTGGCGGCGGGAGGAGTTACCTACGCAGTATTTT,CASSPPWRREELPTQYF,TRBJ2-3,TRBD2,.,TRBV18
TGCGCCAGCAGCCAAGGGGACAGGTCAGGGTCACCCCTCCACTTT,CASSQGDRSGSPLHF,TRBJ1-6,TRBD1,.,TRBV4-1
TGTGCCAGCAGCTTAGAAGCGACAGGGGTGGGGAACACTGAAGCTTTCTTT,CASSLEATGVGNTEAFF,TRBJ1-1,TRBD1,.,TRBV7-6
TGTGCCAGCAGCACAAACAGGGGGCCGAACACTGAAGCTTTCTTT,CASSTNRGPNTEAFF,TRBJ1-1,TRBD1,.,TRBV9
TGTGCCAGCAGCCAACGGGAGAAAGAGACCCAGTACTTC,CASSQREKETQYF,TRBJ2-5,.,.,TRBV3-1/TRBV3-2